This T cell receptor beta chain was recorded in a study of T cells in Graves' hyperthyroidism and ophthalmopathy. V was pared by 4 bases and J by 7 bases, with 16 bases between. Germline CDR1 and CDR2: GTSNPN and SVGIG (reference sequence). The CDR3 totals 14 residues. General study results and limits: Classification by a 13 V-J model distinguished ophthalmopathy from stable hyperthyroidism. Peripheral blood also featured most of the thyroid clonotypes expanded above 0.001. Progression to ophthalmopathy was predicted a median of 6.5 months early.

Amplified regions were TCR beta CDR3 sequences from RNA transcripts. The study used the HTBI primer set for a first-round RT-PCR of the TCR CDR3. TCRdb fed the multiplex PCR reads into MiXCR, producing one record per CDR3 protein. In the table there are around 300,000 distinct CDR3 sequences, approximately 15% of which are singletons. The study defined stable Graves' hyperthyroidism as no ophthalmopathy progression within 18 months. Comments on this clonotype: Its specificity is unknown.

The sample comprised blood. This sequence originates from a young woman with Graves' hyperthyroidism. This chain links TRBV30 with TRBJ1-4; no clear D. The CDR3 DNA reads TGTGCCTGGACGCCACTTGGTCCAGGTGAAAAACTGTTTTTT. Its translation is CAWTPLGPGEKLFF. Variable domain in full (rest from reference TRBV30 and TRBJ1-4): SQTIHQWPATLVQPVGSPLSLECTVEGTSNPNLYWYRQAAGRGLQLLFYSVGIGQISSEVPQNLSASRPQDRQFILSSKKLLLSDSGFYLCAWTPLGPGEKLFFGSGTQLSVL.